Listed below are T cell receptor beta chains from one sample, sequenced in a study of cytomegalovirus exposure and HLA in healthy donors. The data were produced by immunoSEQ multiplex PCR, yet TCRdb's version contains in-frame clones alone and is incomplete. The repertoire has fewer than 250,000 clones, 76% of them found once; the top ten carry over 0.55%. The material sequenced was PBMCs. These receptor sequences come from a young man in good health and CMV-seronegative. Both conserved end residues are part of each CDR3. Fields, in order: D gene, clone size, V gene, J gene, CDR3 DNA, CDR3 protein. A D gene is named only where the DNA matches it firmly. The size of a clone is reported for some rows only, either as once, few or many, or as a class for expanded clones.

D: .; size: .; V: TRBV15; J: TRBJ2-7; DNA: TGTGCCACCAGCAGAGATCGGGTTTCTGGGAGTTCCTACGAGCAGTACTTC; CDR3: CATSRDRVSGSSYEQYF
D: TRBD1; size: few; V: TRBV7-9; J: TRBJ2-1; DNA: TGTGCCAGCAGTTACCCGGGACAGGGGACCTACAATGAGCAGTTCTTC; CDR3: CASSYPGQGTYNEQFF
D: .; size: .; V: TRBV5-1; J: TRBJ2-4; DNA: TGCGCCAGCAGCAAAGACAGTGGCAAAAACATTCAGTACTTC; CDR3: CASSKDSGKNIQYF
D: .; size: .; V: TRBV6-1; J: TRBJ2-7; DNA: TGTGCCAGCAGTGGTTCACTAGGGCCAAATCCCTACGAGCAGTACTTC; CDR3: CASSGSLGPNPYEQYF
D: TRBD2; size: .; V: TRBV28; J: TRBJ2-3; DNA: TGTGCCAGCACATACGGGACTAGCGGGAGTTTAGCAGATACGCAGTATTTT; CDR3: CASTYGTSGSLADTQYF
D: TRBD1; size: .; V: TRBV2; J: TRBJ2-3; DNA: TGTGCCAGCAGTATGAGACAGGGGGCTCGTAGCACAGATACGCAGTATTTT; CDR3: CASSMRQGARSTDTQYF
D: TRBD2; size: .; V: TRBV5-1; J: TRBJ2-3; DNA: TGCGCCAGCAGACGGGAGGGCGAAACAGATACGCAGTATTTT; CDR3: CASRREGETDTQYF
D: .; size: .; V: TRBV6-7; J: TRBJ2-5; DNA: TGTGCCAGCAGTAAAGACAGAAACCTTCAAGAGACCCAGTACTTC; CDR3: CASSKDRNLQETQYF
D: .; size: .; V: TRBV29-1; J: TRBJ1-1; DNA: TGCAGCGTTGTCTTGCAGGGGCCCGCTTTCTTT; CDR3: CSVVLQGPAFF
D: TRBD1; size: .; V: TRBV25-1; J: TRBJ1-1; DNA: TGTGCCAGCAGTGAATGGGGACAGGACTTGAACACTGAAGCTTTCTTT; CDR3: CASSEWGQDLNTEAFF
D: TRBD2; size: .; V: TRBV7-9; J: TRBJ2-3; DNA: TGTGCCAGCAGCTTAGGAGGCGCGGGGAGGGCAGATACGCAGTATTTT; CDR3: CASSLGGAGRADTQYF
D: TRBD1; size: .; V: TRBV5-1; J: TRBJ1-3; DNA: TGCGCCAGCAGCTTCGAGGGGGCGGCTTATGGAAACACCATATATTTT; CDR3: CASSFEGAAYGNTIYF
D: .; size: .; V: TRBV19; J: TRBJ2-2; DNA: TGTGCCAGTAGTATTTATGCGCATCCCGGGGAGCTGTTTTTT; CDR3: CASSIYAHPGELFF
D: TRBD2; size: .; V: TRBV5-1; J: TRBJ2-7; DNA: TGCGCCAGCAGCTTGGTAGCGGGAGGGACGACCTACGAGCAGTACTTC; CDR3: CASSLVAGGTTYEQYF
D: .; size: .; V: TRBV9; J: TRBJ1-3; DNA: TGTGCCAGCAGCGTAGAGGCAGGGCCTTGGGGAAACACCATATATTTT; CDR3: CASSVEAGPWGNTIYF
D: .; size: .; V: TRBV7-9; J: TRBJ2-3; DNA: TGTGCCAGCAGCTTCTCCCCCCGGGATGGCACAGATACGCAGTATTTT; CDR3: CASSFSPRDGTDTQYF
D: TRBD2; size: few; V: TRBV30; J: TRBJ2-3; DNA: TGTGCCTGGAGTCAGGTGAACGGGAGGGCAACGCAGTATTTT; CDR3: CAWSQVNGRATQYF
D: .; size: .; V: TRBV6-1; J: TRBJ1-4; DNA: TGTGCCAGCAGTTCGGGAGAAACTAATGAAAAACTGTTTTTT; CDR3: CASSSGETNEKLFF
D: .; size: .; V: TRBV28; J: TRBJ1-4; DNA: TGTGCCAGCAGAACAGGAGTTAATGAAAAACTGTTTTTT; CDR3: CASRTGVNEKLFF
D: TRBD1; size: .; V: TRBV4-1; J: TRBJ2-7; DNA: TGCGCCAGCAGCCAAAACCAGGGGGCCTACGAGCAGTACTTC; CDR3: CASSQNQGAYEQYF
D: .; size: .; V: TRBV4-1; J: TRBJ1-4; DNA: TGCGCCAGCAGCCAAGAACTCAATGAAAAACTGTTTTTT; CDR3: CASSQELNEKLFF
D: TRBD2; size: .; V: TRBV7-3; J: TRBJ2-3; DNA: TGTGCCAGCAGCTTATCCGGGAGGTACACAGATACGCAGTATTTT; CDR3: CASSLSGRYTDTQYF
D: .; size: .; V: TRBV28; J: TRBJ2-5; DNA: TGTGCCAGCAGTTTAGCAGGGGTAAAAAAAGAGACCCAGTACTTC; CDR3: CASSLAGVKKETQYF
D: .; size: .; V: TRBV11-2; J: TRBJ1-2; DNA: TGTGCCAGCAGCTCCCCCCGGGACCCAATCGGGGGTGGCTACACCTTC; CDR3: CASSSPRDPIGGGYTF
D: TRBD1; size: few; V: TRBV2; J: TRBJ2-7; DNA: TGTGCCAGCAATGTAGGACAGGGTGATCGAGATTTCTACGAGCAGTACTTC; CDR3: CASNVGQGDRDFYEQYF
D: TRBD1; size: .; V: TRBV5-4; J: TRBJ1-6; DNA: TGTGCCAGCAGCACGGGGACAGCTAGCTCCTATAATTCACCCCTCCACTTT; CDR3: CASSTGTASSYNSPLHF
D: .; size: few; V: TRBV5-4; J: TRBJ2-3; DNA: TGTGCCAGCACCTCGAACCTAGCAGATACGCAGTATTTT; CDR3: CASTSNLADTQYF
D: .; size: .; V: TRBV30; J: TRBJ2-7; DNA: TGTGCCTTAAAATTAGACAGCTACGAGCAGTACTTC; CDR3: CALKLDSYEQYF
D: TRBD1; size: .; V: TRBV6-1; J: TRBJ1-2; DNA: TGTGCCAGCAGCCAAGGGGGCATGAACTATGGCTACACCTTC; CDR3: CASSQGGMNYGYTF
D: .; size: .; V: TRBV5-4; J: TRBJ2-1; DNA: TGTGCCAGCAGCTTGGGTCGATCGAGAGTCGGTGAGCAGTTCTTC; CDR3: CASSLGRSRVGEQFF
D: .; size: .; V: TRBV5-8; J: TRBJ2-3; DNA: TGTGCCAGCAGCTTGGTTGTAGCGAGGGATACGCAGTATTTT; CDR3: CASSLVVARDTQYF
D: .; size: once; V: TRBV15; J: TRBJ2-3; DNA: TGTGCCACCAGCAGGAGCGCTGCGAGAGGAGATACGCAGTATTTT; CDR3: CATSRSAARGDTQYF
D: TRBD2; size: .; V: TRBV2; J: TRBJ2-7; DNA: TGTGCCAGCAGTGTGGCGGGAGGCCTCTACGAGCAGTACTTC; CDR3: CASSVAGGLYEQYF
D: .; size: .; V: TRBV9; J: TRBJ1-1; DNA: TGTGCCAGCAGCCCTACCACAGCGAACACTGAAGCTTTCTTT; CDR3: CASSPTTANTEAFF
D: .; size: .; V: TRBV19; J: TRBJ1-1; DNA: TGTGCCAGTAGCCGTTACACTGAAGCTTTCTTT; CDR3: CASSRYTEAFF
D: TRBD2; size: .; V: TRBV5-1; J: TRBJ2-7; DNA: TGCGCCAGCAGAACTAGCGGGAGCACCTACGAGCAGTACTTC; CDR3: CASRTSGSTYEQYF
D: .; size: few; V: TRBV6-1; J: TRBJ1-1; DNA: TGTGCCAGCAGTGAAATTTCCGGGGGGGCTAACACTGAAGCTTTCTTT; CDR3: CASSEISGGANTEAFF
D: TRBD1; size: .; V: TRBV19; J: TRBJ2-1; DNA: TGTGCCAGTAGCCGACAGGGACCGTCCTACAATGAGCAGTTCTTC; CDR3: CASSRQGPSYNEQFF
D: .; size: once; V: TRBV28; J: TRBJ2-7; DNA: TGTGCCAGCAGCCCCACAGGTCCCTCCCTCGAGCAGTACTTC; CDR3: CASSPTGPSLEQYF
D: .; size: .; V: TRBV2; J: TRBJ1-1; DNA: TGTGCCAGCAGTGGGATTCATCAGGTCACTGAAGCTTTCTTT; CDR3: CASSGIHQVTEAFF
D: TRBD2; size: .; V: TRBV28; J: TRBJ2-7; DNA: TGTGCCAGCAGTTTATCTGTTAAGGGACTAGCGGGAGATCGGCACGAGCAGTACTTC; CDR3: CASSLSVKGLAGDRHEQYF
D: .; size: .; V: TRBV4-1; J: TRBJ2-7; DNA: TGCGCCAGCAGCCAACCCACACACTCCTACGAGCAGTACTTC; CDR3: CASSQPTHSYEQYF
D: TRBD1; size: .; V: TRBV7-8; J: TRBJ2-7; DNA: TGTGCCAGCAGCCGCGCGGGACAGGGATACGAGCAGTACTTC; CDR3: CASSRAGQGYEQYF
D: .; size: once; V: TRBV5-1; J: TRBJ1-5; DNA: TGCGCCAGCAGCCAGGGCGACAATCAGCCCCAGCATTTT; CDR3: CASSQGDNQPQHF
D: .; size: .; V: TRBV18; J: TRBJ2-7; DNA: TGTGCCAGCTCACTTTTACGACTAGACGGCTACGAGCAGTACTTC; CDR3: CASSLLRLDGYEQYF
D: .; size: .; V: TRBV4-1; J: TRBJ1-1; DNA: TGCGCCAGCAGCCAAGGCAGGGGTCAGAACACTGAAGCTTTCTTT; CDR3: CASSQGRGQNTEAFF
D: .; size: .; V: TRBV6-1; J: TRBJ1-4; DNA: TGTGCCAGCAGTGAAACGGACTCCCATAATGAAAAACTGTTTTTT; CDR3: CASSETDSHNEKLFF
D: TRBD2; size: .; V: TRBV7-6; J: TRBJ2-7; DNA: TGTGCCAGCAGCCGTCGCGGGGGAGGAGAGGACGAGCAGTACTTC; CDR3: CASSRRGGGEDEQYF